Listed below are T cell receptor beta chains from one sample, sequenced in a study of monozygotic twins with inflammatory bowel disease. After re-calling the 5' RACE reads, TCRdb lists one entry per CDR3 protein, DNA absent. The sample table includes approximately 150,000 distinct CDR3 sequences. Sample: blood. The receptors originated from a human donor with ulcerative colitis or Crohn's disease, or a healthy co-twin of an affected twin (not recorded which). Both conserved end residues are part of each CDR3.

v_call	j_call	cdr3_aa
TRBV7-2	TRBJ2-3	CASSSKDTQYF
TRBV4-1	TRBJ2-5	CASSQEDPGNGQETQYF
TRBV10-3	TRBJ1-2	CAISAETSGYTF
TRBV20-1	TRBJ2-7	CSAVPGGSYEQYF
TRBV12-3/TRBV12-4	TRBJ2-2	CASSLGTGLGELFF
TRBV5-4	TRBJ2-7	CACGAGLSPYEQYF
TRBV5-4	TRBJ2-3	CASSTIGDTQYF
TRBV11-2	TRBJ1-2	CASSLDKTVYGYTF
TRBV24-1	TRBJ2-2	CATSDPTGITGELFF
TRBV6-5	TRBJ1-1	CASSYGGRAEAFF
TRBV10-3	TRBJ1-2	CAISDPVGNGYTF
TRBV9	TRBJ1-2	CASGRREDGYTF
TRBV12-3/TRBV12-4	TRBJ1-4	CASSLGQNNEKLFF
TRBV7-2	TRBJ2-2	CASSLLAITGELFF
TRBV20-1	TRBJ1-1	CSARRGYTEAFF
TRBV28	TRBJ2-1	CASEVGPPGGSYNEQFF
TRBV5-4	TRBJ2-1	CASSLTPGGVNEQFF
TRBV20-1	TRBJ1-4	CSSLGQGASNEKLFF
TRBV7-2	TRBJ1-2	CASSSGPEFPHF
TRBV7-8	TRBJ1-2	CASTKSPLYGYTF
TRBV5-4	TRBJ2-1	CASSLHPADEQFF
TRBV5-1	TRBJ1-6	CASSLNEFPPLHF
TRBV14	TRBJ1-3	CASSPVGFSGNTIYF
TRBV14	TRBJ1-2	CASSQDFAPTGGADGYTF